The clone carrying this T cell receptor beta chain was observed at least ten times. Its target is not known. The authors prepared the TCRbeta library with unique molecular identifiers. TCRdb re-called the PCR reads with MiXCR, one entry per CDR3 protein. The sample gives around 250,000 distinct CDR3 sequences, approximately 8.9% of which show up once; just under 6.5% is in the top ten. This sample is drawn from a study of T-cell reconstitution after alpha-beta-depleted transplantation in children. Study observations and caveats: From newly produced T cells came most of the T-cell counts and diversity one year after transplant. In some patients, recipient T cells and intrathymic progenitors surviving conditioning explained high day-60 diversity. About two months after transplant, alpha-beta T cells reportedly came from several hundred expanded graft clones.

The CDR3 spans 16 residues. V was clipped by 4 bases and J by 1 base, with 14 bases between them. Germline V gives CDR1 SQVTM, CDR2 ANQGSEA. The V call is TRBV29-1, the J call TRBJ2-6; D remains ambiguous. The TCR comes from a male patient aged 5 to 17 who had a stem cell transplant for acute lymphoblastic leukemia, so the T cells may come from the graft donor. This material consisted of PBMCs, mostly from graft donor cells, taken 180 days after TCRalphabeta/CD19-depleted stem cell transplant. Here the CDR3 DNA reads TGCAGCGTTGCGGGCCGTAATCCTTCTGGGGCCAACGTCCTGACTTTC. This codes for CSVAGRNPSGANVLTF.